This TCR beta chain was captured in a study of blood T cells in healthy people across ages. Points from the study as a whole: Conclusively comparing naive with antigen-experienced cells was impossible with unsorted PBMCs.

This clonotype was recorded many times. Its specificity is not known. For every donor, a draw yielded 9.5 to 10 milliliters of peripheral blood. This CDR3 has 16 amino acids. CDR1 is LNHNV, CDR2 YYDKDF, per germline (reference sequence). Trimming cost V 0 bases and J 0 bases, with 9 bases left between them. A J-beta primer mix and a sample-barcoded 5' primer were used in a second PCR of about 7 to 12 cycles. One entry per CDR3 protein, called by TCRdb with MiXCR from the 5' RACE reads. The sample has hundreds of thousands of distinct CDR3 sequences, less than 35% seen once. The TCR sequence derives from a woman over 75 in good health. The V gene is TRBV15, the J gene TRBJ1-5, with D unresolved. Sequencing was performed on blood. The CDR3 loop is CATSRERAYSNQPQHF. In nucleotides, the CDR3 is TGTGCCACCAGCAGAGAGAGAGCCTATAGCAATCAGCCCCAGCATTTT.